This T cell receptor (beta chain) was captured in a study of T-cell memory formation after mild COVID-19. In the study overall: The study found TCR clusters largely donor specific. Study-level points and caveats: Contracting clones from day 15 to 85 showed balanced CD4/CD8; later expanders favored CD4+. Prior to infection, memory already included some responding clones, suggesting cross-reactive memory joined. Researchers report contracting CD4+ clones mostly in CM and EM, with CD8+ clones in EMRA.

MiXCR, applied by TCRdb to the 5' RACE reads, yields one record per CDR3 protein. The sample holds some 200,000 distinct CDR3 sequences, 9.5% seen once. This clonotype was picked up a small number of times. As yet, its antigen is unknown. V shed 2 bases and J shed 4 bases, with 10 bases lying between them. In germline, CDR1 is LGHNT, CDR2 FRNRAP. The CDR3 is 14 residues long. The chain is built from TRBV12-5 and TRBJ2-3; D remains unclear. The sequence derives from a man between 18 and 29 years old who had mild COVID-19 (a few samples of this study predate the infection). Cell type and time point are not known. The source material was PBMCs or a T cell subset sorted from them (not recorded which). The CDR3: CASGLRAWSDTQYF. Written as DNA, the CDR3 is TGTGCTAGTGGTTTGCGGGCGTGGTCAGATACGCAGTATTTT.